The 17 T cell receptor beta chains below were found in one sample sequenced in a study of PD-1 blockade in classical Hodgkin lymphoma (dated by TCRdb to about 2020). The library was prepared using the immunoSEQ multiplex PCR assay. TCRdb provides this immuneACCESS table in a form limited to in-frame rearrangements. Some clones are lacking; in checked studies, under half of them reflect an unresolved V gene, and why the rest are absent is not known. The sample profile shows around 3,000 clones; around 63% of them were found once. Under 35% of the sample rests with the top ten. In the paper's terms, the time point label means: cycle 1 day 1 (C1D1), immediately before nivolumab initiation. Every trial patient had relapsed following autologous stem cell transplantation, and prior brentuximab vedotin exposure was what differed among cohorts A, B and C. Magnetic negative selection with a Miltenyi CD8+ T cell isolation kit was used to purify CD8+ T cells from thawed PBMCs.

Sequencing used CD8+ T cells from blood, obtained at baseline. The origin of the receptors is a human donor with classical Hodgkin lymphoma.

The chain couples TRBV5-1 to TRBJ2-1; D call uncertain. Trimming pared 7 bases from V and 0 bases from J, leaving 11 bases between. Germline-derived CDR1 and CDR2 are SGHRS and YFSETQ. This CDR3 region has 14 residues. CDR3 sequence reads: CASYDGPSYNEQFF. The CDR3 DNA sequence: TGCGCCAGCTATGACGGACCCTCCTACAATGAGCAGTTCTTC.

This sequence joins TRBV27 and TRBJ1-2; D call uncertain. V was clipped by 2 bases and J by 8 bases, with 15 bases between them. The CDR3 consists of 14 residues. The germline V gene has CDR1 MNHEY and CDR2 SMNVEV (reference sequence). CDR3 sequence: CASSLREGDGGYTF. The CDR3 nucleotides read TGTGCCAGCAGTTTAAGGGAGGGAGATGGGGGCTACACCTTC.

As regards this clone: This could be a read error, since a much larger clone is one nucleotide away. The J gene is TRBJ2-1, the V gene TRBV28; 13 positions agree with TRBD2. Germline V gene lookup returns CDR1 MDHEN and CDR2 SYDVKM. This CDR3 comprises 14 residues. V gave up 6 bases and J gave up 8 bases; unmatched junction bases: 4. CDR3 coding DNA: TGTGCCAGCAGCCTAGGACTAGCGGGAGATGAGCAGTTCTTC. This sequence encodes CASSLGLAGDEQFF. Variable domain in full (rest from reference TRBV28 and TRBJ2-1): DVKVTQSSRYLVKRTGEKVFLECVQDMDHENMFWYRQDPGLGLRLIYFSYDVKMKEKGDIPEGYSVSREKKERFSLILESASTNQTSMYLCASSLGLAGDEQFFGPGTRLTVL.

This chain connects TRBV25-1 to TRBJ2-1; D assignment may be TRBD1 or TRBD2 (5 bases each). The CDR3 covers 16 residues. Trimming removed 3 bases from V and 0 bases from J, with 12 bases in between. CDR1 and CDR2 (germline): MGHDK, SYGVNS. Written as DNA, the CDR3 is TGTGCCAGCAGTGATCGGGACCTATTCTCCTACAATGAGCAGTTCTTC. Its protein product is CASSDRDLFSYNEQFF.

This clone appeared a few times. The chain has TRBV27 and TRBJ2-5; tentative D call: TRBD1 (5 bases). The CDR3 totals 11 residues. CDR1 and CDR2 (germline): MNHEY, SMNVEV (reference sequence). V was cut by 11 bases and J by 4 bases, with 11 bases left in between. The CDR3 DNA reads as TGTGCCGTCAGGGTTGCAGAGACCCAGTACTTC. This sequence encodes CAVRVAETQYF.

J is TRBJ2-1 and V is TRBV6-5; TRBD1 might be the D (6 bases). Germline CDR1 MNHEY, CDR2 SVGAGI. This CDR3 has 15 residues. Trimming cost V 7 bases and J 0 bases, with 13 bases left between them. CDR3 coding DNA: TGTGCCAGCACAATGATAGGGGGCTCCTACAATGAGCAGTTCTTC. Protein product: CASTMIGGSYNEQFF.

This sequence joins TRBV18 and TRBJ1-1; a possible D gene is TRBD1 (5 bases). V was cut by 3 bases and J by 5 bases, with 10 bases left in between. CDR3 length equals 13 residues. Germline V CDR1 and CDR2: KGHSH, LQKENI. The CDR3 bases are TGTGCCAGCTCACCGGCAGGGTGGACTGAAGCTTTCTTT. It codes for CASSPAGWTEAFF.

In its sample, this clone was seen a few times. The chain couples TRBV11-2 to TRBJ2-7; TRBD1 matches at 9 bases. There are 15 residues in the CDR3. Germline CDR1 SGHAT, CDR2 FQNNGV. Trimming took 0 bases from V and 4 from J; bases not matched to a gene: 4. The CDR3 DNA is TGTGCCAGCAGCTTAGATGGGGACAGGGTTTACGAGCAGTACTTC. Protein: CASSLDGDRVYEQYF.

This chain connects TRBV9 to TRBJ1-2; 8 nucleotides line up with TRBD1. Germline CDR1 and CDR2: SGDLS and YYNGEE. The trim removed 3 bases at V and 7 bases at J, leaving 8 bases unmatched. The CDR3 has 14 amino acids. CDR3 residues: CASSATTGAGGYTF. The CDR3 DNA is TGTGCCAGCAGCGCTACGACAGGGGCAGGTGGCTACACCTTC. Filled out from reference TRBV9 and TRBJ1-2, the complete variable domain reads DSGVTQTPKHLITATGQRVTLRCSPRSGDLSVYWYQQSLDQGLQFLIQYYNGEERAKGNILERFSAQQFPDLHSELNLSSLELGDSALYFCASSATTGAGGYTFGSGTRLTVV.

The gene calls are TRBV4-1 and TRBJ2-3; TRBD2 matches at 11 bases. V shed 0 bases and J 4 bases; nucleotides not matched to a gene: 3. CDR1 and CDR2 (germline): MGHRA, YSYEKL. This CDR3 region has 16 residues. The DNA for the CDR3 is TGCGCCAGCAGCCAAGATCTAGCGGGAGGCCCAGATACGCAGTATTTT. Translation: CASSQDLAGGPDTQYF.

The rearrangement joins TRBV6-5 to TRBJ1-2; no definite D call. The V end was cut by 7 bases, the J end by 2 bases, with 8 bases between. The CDR3 has 12 residues. Germline-derived CDR1 and CDR2 are MNHEY and SVGAGI. DNA of the CDR3: TGTGCCAGCACGGGAGGGAACTATGGCTACACCTTC. It codes for CASTGGNYGYTF.

Only one count was recorded for this clone. DNA for the CDR3: TGTGCCAGCAGCTACGATCAGGGAAACACCATATATTTT. This gives the protein CASSYDQGNTIYF. This chain joins TRBV7-9 and TRBJ1-3; D unresolved. The germline V gene encodes CDR1 SEHNR and CDR2 FQNEAQ (reference sequence). This CDR3 comprises 13 residues. Trimming removed 4 bases at V and 4 bases at J, with 8 bases between.

J is TRBJ1-5 and V is TRBV5-5; possibly TRBD1 for D (6 bases). Germline CDR1 reads SGHKS; CDR2 reads YYEKEE (reference sequence). The CDR3 is 15 amino acids. Deletions cut 0 bases from V and 3 bases from J, with 10 bases between. CDR3 sequence: CASSLARGANQPQHF. DNA for the CDR3: TGTGCCAGCAGCTTGGCGAGGGGGGCCAATCAGCCCCAGCATTTT.

The CDR3 DNA reads TGTGCCAGCAGCCCCAGTGGGGGGAGCTCCTACAATGAGCAGTTCTTC. Protein sequence: CASSPSGGSSYNEQFF. The rearrangement uses TRBV7-6 and TRBJ2-1; TRBD2 might be the D (6 bases). V was shortened by 5 bases and J by 0 bases, with 14 bases between the two germline ends. Germline CDR1 and CDR2: SGHVS and FNYEAQ. The CDR3 is made up of 16 amino acids.

This clone has a single count. The rearrangement links TRBV6-6 to TRBJ2-7; D is possibly TRBD1 or TRBD2 (5 bases each). CDR1 and CDR2 (germline): MNHNY, SVGAGI (reference sequence). The CDR3 consists of 15 residues. V dropped 0 bases and J dropped 5 bases, with 14 bases sitting between them. The CDR3 is CASSYSGEYPDEQYF. DNA of the CDR3: TGTGCCAGCAGTTACTCAGGGGAGTACCCGGACGAGCAGTACTTC.

This clone was seen only a few times. DNA of the CDR3: TGTGCCAGCAGTGAAACCCCCGGGACTAAAGCTTTCTTT. Translation: CASSETPGTKAFF. This sequence joins TRBV25-1 and TRBJ1-1; possible D gene TRBD1, 5 bases. Germline V lookup: CDR1 MGHDK, CDR2 SYGVNS. This CDR3 contains 13 residues. The V gene lost 2 bases and the J gene lost 9 bases, with 13 bases spanning the gap.

The chain recombines TRBV27 with TRBJ1-5; D may be TRBD1 (5 bases). Per germline, CDR1 MNHEY and CDR2 SMNVEV (reference sequence). The CDR3 extends over 14 amino acids. Trimming cost V 2 bases and J 6 bases, with 11 bases left between them. CDR3 DNA sequence: TGTGCCAGCAGTTTAGAGGGGAGCGTTCAGCCCCAGCATTTT. Its protein product is CASSLEGSVQPQHF.